Listed here is a single T cell receptor (beta chain). The ends lost 1 base at V and 3 bases at J; junction bases unmatched: 6. CDR3 size: 15 residues. Germline V lookup: CDR1 SGHVS, CDR2 FQNEAQ. Preparation of the TCRbeta library used unique molecular identifiers. MiXCR, applied by TCRdb to the PCR reads, yields one record per CDR3 protein. The table includes about 870,000 distinct CDR3 sequences, 15% to 20% detected once. This specimen belongs to a study of T-cell reconstitution after alpha-beta-depleted transplantation in children. V usage is TRBV7-8 and J usage is TRBJ2-7; 7 bases align to TRBD2. Specimen: PBMCs, mostly from graft donor cells, collected 360 days after TCRalphabeta/CD19-depleted stem cell transplant. This receptor was obtained from a male patient younger than 18 who had a stem cell transplant for acute lymphoblastic leukemia, so the T cells may come from the graft donor. In nucleotides, the CDR3 is TGTGCCAGCAGCTTAGGGCTGGGGGGGGGCTACGAGCAGTACTTC. Its translation is CASSLGLGGGYEQYF.